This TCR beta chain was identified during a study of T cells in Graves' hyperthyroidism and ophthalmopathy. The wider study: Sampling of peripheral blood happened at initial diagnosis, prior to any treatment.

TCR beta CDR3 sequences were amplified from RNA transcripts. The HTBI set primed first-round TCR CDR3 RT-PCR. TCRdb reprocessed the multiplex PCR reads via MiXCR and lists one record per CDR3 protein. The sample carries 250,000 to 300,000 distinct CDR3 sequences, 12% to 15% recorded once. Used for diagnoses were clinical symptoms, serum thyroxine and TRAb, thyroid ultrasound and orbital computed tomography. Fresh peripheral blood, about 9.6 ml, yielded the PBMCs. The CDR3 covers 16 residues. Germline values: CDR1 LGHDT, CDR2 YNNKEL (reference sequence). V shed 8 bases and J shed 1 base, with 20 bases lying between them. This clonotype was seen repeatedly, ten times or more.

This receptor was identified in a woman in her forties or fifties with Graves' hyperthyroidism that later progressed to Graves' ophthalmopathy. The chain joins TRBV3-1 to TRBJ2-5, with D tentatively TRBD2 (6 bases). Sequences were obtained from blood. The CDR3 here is CASQQEGRFIQETQYF. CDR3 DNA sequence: TGTGCCAGCCAGCAGGAGGGCCGTTTTATCCAAGAGACCCAGTACTTC.